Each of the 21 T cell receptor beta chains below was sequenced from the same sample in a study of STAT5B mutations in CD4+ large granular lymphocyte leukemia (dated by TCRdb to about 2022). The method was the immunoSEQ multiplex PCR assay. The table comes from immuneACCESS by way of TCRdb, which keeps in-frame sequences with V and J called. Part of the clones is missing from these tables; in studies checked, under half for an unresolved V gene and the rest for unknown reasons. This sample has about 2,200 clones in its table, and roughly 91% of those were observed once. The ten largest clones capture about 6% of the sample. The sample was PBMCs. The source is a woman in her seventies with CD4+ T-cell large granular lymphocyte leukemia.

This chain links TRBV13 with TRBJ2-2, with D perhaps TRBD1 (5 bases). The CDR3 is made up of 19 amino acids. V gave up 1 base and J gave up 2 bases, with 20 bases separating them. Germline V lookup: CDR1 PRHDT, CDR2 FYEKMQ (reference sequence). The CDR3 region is CASSLDRRNPGPNTGELFF. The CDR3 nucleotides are TGTGCCAGCAGCTTAGACCGGAGAAATCCAGGGCCAAACACCGGGGAGCTGTTTTTT.

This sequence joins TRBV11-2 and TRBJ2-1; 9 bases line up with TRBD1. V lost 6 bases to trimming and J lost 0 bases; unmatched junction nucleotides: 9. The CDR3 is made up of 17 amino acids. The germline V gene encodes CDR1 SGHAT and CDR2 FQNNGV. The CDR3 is CASSRSLTGGSYNEQFF. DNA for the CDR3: TGTGCCAGCAGTCGTTCGTTGACAGGGGGCTCCTACAATGAGCAGTTCTTC. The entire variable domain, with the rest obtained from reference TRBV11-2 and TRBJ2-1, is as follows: EAGVAQSPRYKIIEKRQSVAFWCNPISGHATLYWYQQILGQGPKLLIQFQNNGVVDDSQLPKDRFSAERLKGVDSTLKIQPAKLEDSAVYLCASSRSLTGGSYNEQFFGPGTRLTVL.

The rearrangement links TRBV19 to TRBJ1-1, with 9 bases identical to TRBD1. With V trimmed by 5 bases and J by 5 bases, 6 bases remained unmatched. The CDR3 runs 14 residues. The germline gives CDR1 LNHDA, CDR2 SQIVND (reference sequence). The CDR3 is CASSPGQGKTEAFF. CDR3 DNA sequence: TGTGCCAGTAGTCCGGGACAGGGTAAAACTGAAGCTTTCTTT.

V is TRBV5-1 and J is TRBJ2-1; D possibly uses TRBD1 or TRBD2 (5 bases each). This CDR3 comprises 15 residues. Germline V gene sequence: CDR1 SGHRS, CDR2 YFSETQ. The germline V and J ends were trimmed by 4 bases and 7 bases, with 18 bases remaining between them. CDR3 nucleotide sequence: TGCGCCAGCAGCCCGGGGTCCAGAGAGGGGAATGAGCAGTTCTTC. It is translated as CASSPGSREGNEQFF. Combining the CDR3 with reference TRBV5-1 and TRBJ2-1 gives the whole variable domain KAGVTQTPRYLIKTRGQQVTLSCSPISGHRSVSWYQQTPGQGLQFLFEYFSETQRNKGNFPGRFSGRQFSNSRSEMNVSTLELGDSALYLCASSPGSREGNEQFFGPGTRLTVL.

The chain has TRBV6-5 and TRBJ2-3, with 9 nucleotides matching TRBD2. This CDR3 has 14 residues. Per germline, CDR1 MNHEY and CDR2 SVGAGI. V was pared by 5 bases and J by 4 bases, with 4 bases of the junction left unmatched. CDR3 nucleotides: TGTGCCAGCAGTCAAAGCGGGGGGCCAGATACGCAGTATTTT. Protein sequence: CASSQSGGPDTQYF.

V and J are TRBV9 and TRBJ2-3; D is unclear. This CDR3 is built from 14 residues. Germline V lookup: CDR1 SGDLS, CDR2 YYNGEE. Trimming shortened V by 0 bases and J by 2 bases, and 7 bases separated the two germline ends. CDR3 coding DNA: TGTGCCAGCAGCGTAGATCCAGTCACAGATACGCAGTATTTT. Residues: CASSVDPVTDTQYF. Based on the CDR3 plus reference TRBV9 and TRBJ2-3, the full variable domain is DSGVTQTPKHLITATGQRVTLRCSPRSGDLSVYWYQQSLDQGLQFLIQYYNGEERAKGNILERFSAQQFPDLHSELNLSSLELGDSALYFCASSVDPVTDTQYFGPGTRLTVL.

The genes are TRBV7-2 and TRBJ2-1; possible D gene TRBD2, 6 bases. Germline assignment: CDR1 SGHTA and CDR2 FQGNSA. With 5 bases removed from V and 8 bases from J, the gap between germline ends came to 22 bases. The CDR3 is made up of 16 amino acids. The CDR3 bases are TGTGCCAGCAGCCCAACATCAACAGCGGGTCTTGATGAGCAGTTCTTC. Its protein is CASSPTSTAGLDEQFF.

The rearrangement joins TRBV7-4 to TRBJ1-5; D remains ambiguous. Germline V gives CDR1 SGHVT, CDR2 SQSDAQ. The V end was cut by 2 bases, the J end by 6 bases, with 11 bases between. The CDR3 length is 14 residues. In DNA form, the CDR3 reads TGTGCCAGCAGCTTAAAAGTAGCGGTTCAGCCCCAGCATTTT. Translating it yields CASSLKVAVQPQHF. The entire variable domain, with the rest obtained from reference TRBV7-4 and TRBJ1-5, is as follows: GAGVSQSPRYKVAKRGRDVALRCDSISGHVTLYWYRQTLGQGSEVLTYSQSDAQRDKSGRPSGRFSAERPERSVSTLKIQRTEQGDSAVYLCASSLKVAVQPQHFGDGTRLSIL.

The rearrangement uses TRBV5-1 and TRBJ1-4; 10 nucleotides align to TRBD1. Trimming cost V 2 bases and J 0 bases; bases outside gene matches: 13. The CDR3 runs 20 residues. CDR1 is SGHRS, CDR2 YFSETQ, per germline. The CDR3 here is CASSLIRDRGYFATNEKLFF. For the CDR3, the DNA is TGCGCCAGCAGCTTAATCCGGGACAGGGGTTACTTTGCAACTAATGAAAAACTGTTTTTT.

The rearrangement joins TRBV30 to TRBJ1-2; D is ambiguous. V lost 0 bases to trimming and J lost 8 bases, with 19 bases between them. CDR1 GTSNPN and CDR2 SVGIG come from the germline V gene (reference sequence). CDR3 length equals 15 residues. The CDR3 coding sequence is TGTGCCTGGAGTGTTCTGGCCGGAGGGCCACTCGGCTACACCTTC. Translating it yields CAWSVLAGGPLGYTF.

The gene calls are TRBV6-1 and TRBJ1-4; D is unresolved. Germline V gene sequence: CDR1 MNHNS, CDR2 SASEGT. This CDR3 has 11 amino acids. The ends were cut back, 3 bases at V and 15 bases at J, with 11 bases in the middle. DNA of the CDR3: TGTGCCAGCAGTGATACCGTAGGAGTGTTTTTT. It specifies CASSDTVGVFF.

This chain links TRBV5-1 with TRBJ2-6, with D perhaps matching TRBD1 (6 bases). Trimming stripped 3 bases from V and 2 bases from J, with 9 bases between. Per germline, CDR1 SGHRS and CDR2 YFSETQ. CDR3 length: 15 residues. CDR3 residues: CASSSQGTGANVLTF. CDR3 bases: TGCGCCAGCAGCTCACAGGGAACTGGGGCCAACGTCCTGACTTTC.

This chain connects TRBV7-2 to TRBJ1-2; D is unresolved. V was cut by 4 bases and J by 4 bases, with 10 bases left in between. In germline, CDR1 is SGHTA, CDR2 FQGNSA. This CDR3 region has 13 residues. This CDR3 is CASSSERGYGYTF. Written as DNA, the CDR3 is TGTGCCAGCAGCTCCGAGCGAGGCTATGGCTACACCTTC.

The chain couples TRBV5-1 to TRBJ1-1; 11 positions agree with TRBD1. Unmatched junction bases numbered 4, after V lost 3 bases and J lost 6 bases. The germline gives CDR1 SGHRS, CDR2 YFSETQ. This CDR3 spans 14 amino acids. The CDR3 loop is CASSSGTGGAEAFF. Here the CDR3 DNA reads TGCGCCAGCAGCTCCGGGACAGGGGGAGCTGAAGCTTTCTTT.

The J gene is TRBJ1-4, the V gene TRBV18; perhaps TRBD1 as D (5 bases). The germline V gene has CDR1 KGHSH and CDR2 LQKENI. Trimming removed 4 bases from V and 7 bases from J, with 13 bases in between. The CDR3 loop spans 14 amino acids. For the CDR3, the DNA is TGTGCCAGCTCACGGGACCCCCTCGCTGAAAAACTGTTTTTT. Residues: CASSRDPLAEKLFF.

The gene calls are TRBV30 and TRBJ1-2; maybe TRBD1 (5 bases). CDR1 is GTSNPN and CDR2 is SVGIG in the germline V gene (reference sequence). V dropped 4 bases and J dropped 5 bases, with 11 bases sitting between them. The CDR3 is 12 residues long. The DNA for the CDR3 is TGTGCCTGGACTGACAGTTTATATGGCTACACCTTC. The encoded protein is CAWTDSLYGYTF.

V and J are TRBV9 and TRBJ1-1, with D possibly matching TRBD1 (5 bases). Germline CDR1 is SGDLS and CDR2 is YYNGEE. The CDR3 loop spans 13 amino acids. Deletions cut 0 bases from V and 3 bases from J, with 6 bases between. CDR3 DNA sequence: TGTGCCAGCAGCGTAGTGGGGGACACTGAAGCTTTCTTT. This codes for CASSVVGDTEAFF.

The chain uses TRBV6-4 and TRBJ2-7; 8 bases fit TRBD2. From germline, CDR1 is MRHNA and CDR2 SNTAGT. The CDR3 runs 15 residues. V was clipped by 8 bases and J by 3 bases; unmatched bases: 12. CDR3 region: CASESVRGGSYEQYF. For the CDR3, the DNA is TGTGCCAGCGAGTCGGTCCGGGGGGGAAGCTACGAGCAGTACTTC.

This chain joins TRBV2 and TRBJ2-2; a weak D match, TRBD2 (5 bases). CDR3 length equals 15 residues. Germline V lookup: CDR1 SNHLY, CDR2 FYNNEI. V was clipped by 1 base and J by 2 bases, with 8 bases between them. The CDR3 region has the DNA TGTGCCAGCAGTGAAGTCGGGGTCAACACCGGGGAGCTGTTTTTT. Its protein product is CASSEVGVNTGELFF.

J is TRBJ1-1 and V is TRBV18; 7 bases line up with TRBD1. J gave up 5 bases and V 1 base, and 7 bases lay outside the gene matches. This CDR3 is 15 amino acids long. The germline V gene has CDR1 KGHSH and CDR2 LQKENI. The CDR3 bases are TGTGCCAGCTCACCACAGGGGGCGCGGGGAACTGAAGCTTTCTTT. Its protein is CASSPQGARGTEAFF.

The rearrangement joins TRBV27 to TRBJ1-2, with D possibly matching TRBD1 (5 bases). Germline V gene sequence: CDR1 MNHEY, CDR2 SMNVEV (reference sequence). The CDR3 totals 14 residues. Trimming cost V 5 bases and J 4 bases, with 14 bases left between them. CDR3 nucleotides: TGTGCCAGCAGTCCACAGGCTACTTTCTATGGCTACACCTTC. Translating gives CASSPQATFYGYTF.